These 8 T cell receptor beta chains came from one sample sequenced in a study of T cells in Graves' hyperthyroidism and ophthalmopathy. The CDR3 regions of TCR beta were amplified from RNA transcripts. Researchers ran a first-round RT-PCR on the TCR CDR3 using the HTBI primer set. TCRdb reanalysed the multiplex PCR reads using MiXCR and keeps one entry per CDR3 protein. The profile shows fewer than 450,000 distinct CDR3 sequences, more than 13% of them singletons. Sequencing was done on a sample of blood. All receptors come from a man aged 50 to 59 with Graves' ophthalmopathy.

This clonotype was seen ten or more times. This chain uses TRBV28 with TRBJ2-1, with TRBD2 matching over 9 bases. Germline CDR1 is MDHEN and CDR2 is SYDVKM. This CDR3 has 15 residues. Trimming took 5 bases from V and 7 from J; bases not matched to a gene: 9. CDR3: CASSVTGLAFNEQFF. The CDR3 nucleotides are TGTGCCAGCAGTGTGACGGGACTAGCTTTTAATGAGCAGTTCTTC.

The sample holds many counts of this clonotype. The chain uses TRBV4-1 and TRBJ1-1; TRBD1 is a possible D gene (5 bases). The germline CDR1 and CDR2 sequences are MGHRA and YSYEKL. The ends were cut back, 0 bases at V and 11 bases at J, with 13 bases in the middle. There are 13 residues in the CDR3. The CDR3 loop reads CASSQEGDRPAFF. In DNA form, the CDR3 reads TGCGCCAGCAGCCAAGAAGGAGACAGACCGGCTTTCTTT.

This clonotype was found a few times. The chain recombines TRBV6-5 with TRBJ2-1; 11 bases match TRBD2. Per the germline V gene, CDR1 is MNHEY and CDR2 is SVGAGI. Trimming cost V 0 bases and J 9 bases; bases outside gene matches: 7. The CDR3 covers 16 residues. This CDR3 reads CASSYSTVAGGREQFF. The CDR3 nucleotides are TGTGCCAGCAGTTACTCCACCGTAGCGGGAGGGCGTGAGCAGTTCTTC.

This clonotype was counted many times. This CDR3 reads CASSSPRGTYEQYF. The CDR3 region has the DNA TGTGCCAGCAGTTCCCCCCGGGGGACCTACGAGCAGTACTTC. The chain recombines TRBV28 with TRBJ2-7, with D perhaps matching TRBD2 (6 bases). Germline V gives CDR1 MDHEN, CDR2 SYDVKM. CDR3 length: 14 amino acids. V gave up 4 bases and J gave up 2 bases, with 12 bases separating them.

This clonotype was seen many times. This chain's CDR3 is CASSRTLGGLETQYF. In DNA form, the CDR3 reads TGTGCCAGCAGCCGAACCCTTGGGGGTTTGGAGACCCAGTACTTC. The chain combines TRBV4-2 with TRBJ2-5; tentatively, D is TRBD1 or TRBD2 (5 bases each). Germline assignment: CDR1 LGHNA and CDR2 YNFKEQ. The CDR3 covers 15 residues. Trimming took off 4 bases at V and 5 bases at J, with 17 bases between the two ends.

This clonotype has at least ten counts. One junction end does not reproduce the germline sequence, and a read error may be involved. The chain recombines TRBV28 with TRBJ1-2, with TRBD1 identical over 7 bases. CDR1 is MDHEN, CDR2 SYDVKM, per germline. The CDR3 runs 13 residues. The CDR3 is CASSYRGHYGYTF. The CDR3 DNA is TGTGCCAGCAGTTACAGGGGACACTACGGCTACACCTTC.

The rearrangement joins TRBV6-1 to TRBJ2-2; D is perhaps TRBD1 (7 bases). With 7 bases removed from V and 7 bases from J, the gap between germline ends came to 19 bases. Germline CDR1 reads MNHNS; CDR2 reads SASEGT. This CDR3 has 15 amino acids. CDR3 loop: CASKGGHLGGGELFF. CDR3 sequence (DNA): TGTGCCAGCAAAGGGGGCCACCTCGGGGGCGGGGAGCTGTTTTTT.

This clonotype was seen ten or more times. CDR3: CASSVFQATSTDTQYF. In DNA, the CDR3 is TGTGCCAGCAGTGTATTTCAGGCCACTAGCACAGATACGCAGTATTTT. The genes are TRBV2 and TRBJ2-3; D ambiguous. The CDR3 is 16 residues long. V was shortened by 4 bases and J by 0 bases, with 14 bases between the two germline ends. CDR1 is SNHLY and CDR2 is FYNNEI in the germline V gene.